Following are 9 T cell receptor beta chains from one sample sequenced in a study of beta chain features in type 1 diabetes. Points from the study as a whole: Among all four CD4+ subsets, Type 1 diabetes patients had TCRB CDR3s that were moderately but significantly shorter.

Antigen specificity for these receptors is unknown. As every portion of the isolated RNA was reverse transcribed, the sequencing read expressed TCRB transcripts. Generated by immunoSEQ multiplex PCR, the TCRdb table keeps only in-frame clones and is missing some. The data contain about 660,000 clones, over 13% of them seen just once; the ten biggest clones take up approximately 0.043%. The sequencing input was naive CD4+ T cells from blood. These receptors came from a man younger than 35 with type 1 diabetes.

In its sample, this clone was seen a few times. The V gene is TRBV28, the J gene TRBJ1-3; TRBD1 agrees at 7 bases. The CDR3 spans 18 residues. Trimming at V came to 7 bases and at J to 1 base, leaving 16 bases not matched to a gene. CDR1 MDHEN and CDR2 SYDVKM come from the germline V gene. The DNA of the CDR3 is TGTGCCAGCACCCCACACTGGCCAGCCAGGGGGTCTGGAAACACCATATATTTT. Translation gives CASTPHWPARGSGNTIYF. The whole variable domain, remainder taken from reference TRBV28 and TRBJ1-3, is DVKVTQSSRYLVKRTGEKVFLECVQDMDHENMFWYRQDPGLGLRLIYFSYDVKMKEKGDIPEGYSVSREKKERFSLILESASTNQTSMYLCASTPHWPARGSGNTIYFGEGSWLTVV.

The rearrangement joins TRBV15 to TRBJ2-5; perhaps TRBD1 as D (6 bases). V dropped 6 bases and J dropped 3 bases, with 17 bases sitting between them. Per the germline V gene, CDR1 is LNHNV and CDR2 is YYDKDF (reference sequence). The CDR3 runs 15 residues. CDR3: CATRKFAGVEETQYF. DNA of the CDR3: TGTGCCACCAGAAAGTTTGCAGGGGTCGAAGAGACCCAGTACTTC.

The genes are TRBV7-2 and TRBJ2-5, with 13 nucleotides matching TRBD2. The V gene end was trimmed by 3 bases and the J gene end by 5 bases; junction bases not matched to a gene: 6. Germline V lookup: CDR1 SGHTA, CDR2 FQGNSA. The CDR3 has 16 amino acids. The CDR3 DNA follows: TGTGCCAGCAGCTTCACGACTAGCGGGGGGACGGAGACCCAGTACTTC. Its translation: CASSFTTSGGTETQYF.

A few counts support this clone. The rearrangement links TRBV30 to TRBJ2-5; D call uncertain. CDR1 and CDR2 (germline): GTSNPN, SVGIG (reference sequence). V gave up 0 bases and J gave up 5 bases, with 13 bases separating them. The CDR3 has 14 residues. In DNA, the CDR3 is TGTGCCTGGAGTGTACGTCTGTTGGGCGAGACCCAGTACTTC. This codes for CAWSVRLLGETQYF.

The chain combines TRBV19 with TRBJ1-1; D is perhaps TRBD1 (6 bases). The germline V gene has CDR1 LNHDA and CDR2 SQIVND (reference sequence). The CDR3 spans 14 residues. Between the trimmed V and J ends, which lost 5 bases and 6 bases, there was a span of 16 bases. The CDR3 bases are TGTGCCAGTAGTCCTTACAGGGCACGGGCTGAAGCTTTCTTT. This gives the protein CASSPYRARAEAFF.

The sample holds a few counts of this clone. This chain joins TRBV5-1 and TRBJ2-2; D might be TRBD1 (6 bases). V lost 4 bases to trimming and J lost 7 bases, with 14 bases between them. The CDR3 is 14 amino acids. CDR1 and CDR2 (germline): SGHRS, YFSETQ. The CDR3 protein is CASSPGQTDGELFF. CDR3 DNA: TGCGCCAGCAGCCCCGGACAGACAGACGGGGAGCTGTTTTTT.

The chain recombines TRBV7-9 with TRBJ2-7, with 8 positions matching TRBD1. Per germline, CDR1 SEHNR and CDR2 FQNEAQ (reference sequence). The CDR3 consists of 16 residues. J gave up 2 bases and V 4 bases, and 10 bases lay outside the gene matches. CDR3 in DNA: TGTGCCAGCAGCTATCCCCCCGGGACAGGTGCCTACGAGCAGTACTTC. Encoded protein: CASSYPPGTGAYEQYF. The whole variable domain, filled in from reference TRBV7-9 and TRBJ2-7, reads DTGVSQNPRHKITKRGQNVTFRCDPISEHNRLYWYRQTLGQGPEFLTYFQNEAQLEKSRLLSDRFSAERPKGSFSTLEIQRTEQGDSAMYLCASSYPPGTGAYEQYFGPGTRLTVT.

This chain connects TRBV28 to TRBJ1-2; 9 nucleotides line up with TRBD1. J gave up 7 bases and V 6 bases, and 6 bases lay outside the gene matches. The CDR3 is made up of 13 amino acids. CDR1 is MDHEN, CDR2 SYDVKM, per germline. The DNA of the CDR3 is TGTGCCAGCAGAGCCGGGACAGGGCCTGGCTACACCTTC. Protein product: CASRAGTGPGYTF.

This chain joins TRBV7-9 and TRBJ2-1; D call uncertain. V gave up 1 base and J gave up 7 bases, with 8 bases separating them. The CDR3 has 13 residues. Germline V gene data show CDR1 as SEHNR and CDR2 as FQNEAQ (reference sequence). DNA for the CDR3: TGTGCCAGCAGCTTAGGTCGCCGAAATGAGCAGTTCTTC. Amino acids: CASSLGRRNEQFF. Full variable domain (missing parts from reference TRBV7-9 and TRBJ2-1): DTGVSQNPRHKITKRGQNVTFRCDPISEHNRLYWYRQTLGQGPEFLTYFQNEAQLEKSRLLSDRFSAERPKGSFSTLEIQRTEQGDSAMYLCASSLGRRNEQFFGPGTRLTVL.